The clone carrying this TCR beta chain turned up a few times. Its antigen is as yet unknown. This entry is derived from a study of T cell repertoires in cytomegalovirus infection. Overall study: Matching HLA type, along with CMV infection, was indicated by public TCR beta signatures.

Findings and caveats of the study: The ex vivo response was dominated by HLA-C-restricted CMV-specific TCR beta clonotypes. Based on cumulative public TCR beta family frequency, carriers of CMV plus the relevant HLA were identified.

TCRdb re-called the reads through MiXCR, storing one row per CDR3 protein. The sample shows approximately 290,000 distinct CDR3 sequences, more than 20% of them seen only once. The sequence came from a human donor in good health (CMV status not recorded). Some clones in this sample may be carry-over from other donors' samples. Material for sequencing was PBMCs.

This chain's CDR3 is CASSYNSLSGGGYEQYF. The CDR3 DNA is TGTGCCAGCAGTTACAACTCACTCTCAGGGGGAGGCTACGAGCAGTACTTC. The chain is built from TRBV6-1 and TRBJ2-7, with a weak D call TRBD1 (7 bases). Per germline, CDR1 MNHNS and CDR2 SASEGT. There are 17 residues in the CDR3. The ends were cut back, 5 bases at V and 3 bases at J, with 23 bases in the middle.